This T cell receptor beta chain was sequenced in a study of blood T cell repertoires in COVID-19. For the study at large: Sources were T cells, B-cell-depleted T cells, or PBMCs; the material itself was cDNA or gDNA.

In the original workflow: Reference gene primer amplification gave estimated nucleated cell counts. Data came from immunoSEQ multiplex PCR; TCRdb stores just in-frame clones and leaves some out. Clone size and the V and J calls come from that table; the DNA yielded D and trimming. The sample includes about 170,000 clones, 83% seen only once; the top ten take under 2.5%. The sample consisted of peripheral blood. This TCR came from a woman of 80 years or more with acute or convalescent COVID-19.

This CDR3 is CASSQSRDRGHEQYF. The CDR3 bases are TGCGCCAGCAGCCAATCCCGGGACAGGGGACACGAGCAGTACTTC. The gene calls are TRBV4-3 and TRBJ2-7; 10 bases map to TRBD1. The CDR3 is 15 amino acids. V was clipped by 2 bases and J by 5 bases; unmatched bases: 6. Germline V gene lookup returns CDR1 LGHNA and CDR2 YSLEER.